This TCR beta chain was recovered during a study of T-cell memory formation after mild COVID-19 (dated by TCRdb to about 2021). Study-level background: TCR sequence clusters from the two donors were found to be largely donor specific. Longitudinal TCRalpha and TCRbeta repertoire sequencing tracked T-cell clones expanding and contracting after mild COVID-19 in a couple of donors. The cohort was made up of two young adult volunteers, one female and one male, who were previously healthy. General conclusions and limits of the study: The study included only a couple of mild cases, and larger cohorts that include severe cases with pre-infection samples were judged to be necessary. Some responding clones were detected in pre-infection memory, which suggested that pre-existing cross-reactive memory T cells had joined the SARS-CoV-2 response. From day 15 to 85, contracting clones showed balanced CD4/CD8 phenotypes, whereas a second wave of clones that expanded from day 15 to 37 leaned towards CD4+. Contracting CD4+ clones turned up mainly in the CM and EM memory subsets, whereas EMRA was where CD8+ clones were enriched. The second-wave clones that peaked on day 37 were not confirmed to be SARS-CoV-2 specific.

CDR1 and CDR2, looked up from the germline V gene, are SGHRS and YFSETQ. The CDR3 numbers 16 residues from cysteine through phenylalanine. The retained sequence is limited to the CDR3, 48 bases, with the frame set at the first base. V loses 0 bases, J loses 5 bases, and the germline ends lie 17 bases apart. This clonotype was observed a few times. The clone's antigen remains unknown. No quality values exist for individual bases; no much larger clone is one base distant. Ficoll-Paque density gradient centrifugation was used to isolate PBMCs. The instrument given in TCRdb is Illumina NovaSeq 6000. Using 5'RACE with constant-segment primers, TCRalpha and TCRbeta cDNA libraries were constructed, with sample barcodes and unique molecular identifiers added in the process. RNA was extracted from every sample with Trizol reagent. Library amplification was performed in two PCR steps, and a second sample barcode and Illumina TruSeq adapters were introduced in the second step. Libraries were sequenced on an Illumina NovaSeq with 2 x 150 bp paired-end reads. As for the original processing: Demultiplexing of reads and collapsing into UMI-guided consensus sequences were performed with migec v1.2.7. Using mixcr v2.1.11, the UMI consensuses were aligned to TRA and TRB V and J templates and assembled into clonotypes. Expanded or contracted clonotypes were those called significant by both edgeR and NoisET, with noise models trained on biological replicates. For edgeR calls, the thresholds were a false discovery rate-adjusted p below 0.01 and a log2 fold-change of 1. As an exploratory analysis of dynamics, max-normalized trajectories of the 1000 most abundant clonotypes were examined with PCA combined with hierarchical clustering. The CD4 or CD8 phenotype of responding clones was assigned using the separately sequenced CD4+ and CD8+ repertoires. The public reads were reprocessed in TCRdb via fastp at Q25 and MiXCR, keeping in-frame beta chains. For every CDR3 protein sequence, its rows merge into one entry that carries the most common genes and DNA. The V and J calls were not made by the authors but by TCRdb's processing. The sample table contains more than 120,000 distinct CDR3 sequences; only one count was recorded for over 15% of them. The ten top clones hold over 2% of the sample.

Input material: PBMCs or a T cell subset sorted from them (not recorded which). The V gene is TRBV5-1 and the J gene is TRBJ2-5; the D gene assignment is perhaps TRBD1 or TRBD2, with each matching 5 bases. This receptor was taken from an adult woman who had mild COVID-19 (a few samples of this study predate the infection). The sample titles of this study are shuffled in the database, so cell type and time point are left out; the donor was told from shared clones. The DNA reads as follows: TGCGCCAGCAGCTTGGAACGGAACGGGGCCGGGGAGACCCAGTACTTC. It translates to CASSLERNGAGETQYF.